Each of the 8 T cell receptor beta chains below was sequenced from the same sample in a study of CD8 T cells in Susac syndrome. Random hexamers were used to reverse transcribe the RNA input (0.5 to 1 ug). TCRdb re-called the immunoSEQ multiplex PCR reads with MiXCR, one entry per CDR3 protein. The table lists around 150,000 distinct CDR3 sequences, just under 95% of them singletons. Sequencing used CD4+ T cells from PBMCs. These receptors all come from a human donor in good health.

CDR3: CSAIGTGIIDTQYF. The DNA for the CDR3 is TGCAGTGCAATCGGGACAGGGATTATAGATACGCAGTATTTT. The chain has TRBV20-1 and TRBJ2-3; 9 bases agree with TRBD1. This CDR3 contains 14 residues. CDR1 and CDR2 (germline): DFQATT, SNEGSKA (reference sequence). The V segment lost 6 bases and the J segment 5 bases; nucleotides outside the gene matches: 9.

The chain is built from TRBV5-4 and TRBJ1-2; 9 bases are shared with TRBD1. Germline-derived CDR1 and CDR2 are SGHNT and YYREEE (reference sequence). V gave up 3 bases and J gave up 11 bases; unmatched junction bases: 8. The CDR3 extends over 13 amino acids. The CDR3 DNA sequence: TGTGCCAGCAGCTCGGTAACAGGGGGCGGGTACACCTTC. Protein sequence: CASSSVTGGGYTF.

This rearrangement joins TRBV29-1 to TRBJ2-3; TRBD1 might be the D (6 bases). This CDR3 has 12 residues. Trimming stripped 8 bases from V and 2 bases from J, with 11 bases between. Germline CDR1 and CDR2: SQVTM and ANQGSEA. The CDR3 nucleotides read TGCAGCATGGACAGTTTCACAGATACGCAGTATTTT. Its translation is CSMDSFTDTQYF.

J is TRBJ1-1 and V is TRBV29-1; a weak D match, TRBD1 (5 bases). Germline CDR1 is SQVTM and CDR2 is ANQGSEA. With 7 bases removed from V and 1 base from J, the gap between germline ends came to 10 bases. The CDR3 totals 12 residues. The CDR3 sequence: CSASGGNTEAFF. CDR3 bases: TGCAGCGCGAGCGGGGGGAACACTGAAGCTTTCTTT.

V gene TRBV20-1 combines with J gene TRBJ2-3; perhaps TRBD2 as D (6 bases). V was pared by 3 bases and J by 3 bases, with 16 bases between. The CDR3 has 15 residues. In germline, CDR1 is DFQATT, CDR2 SNEGSKA (reference sequence). In DNA, the CDR3 is TGCAGTGCTAGGGCGGGGACCCTATCTACAGATACGCAGTATTTT. This encodes CSARAGTLSTDTQYF.

The V gene is TRBV11-2, the J gene TRBJ2-5; 10 nucleotides align to TRBD2. J lost 3 bases, V lost 5 bases, and 15 bases had no gene match. Germline CDR1 reads SGHAT; CDR2 reads FQNNGV. This CDR3 has 18 amino acids. This CDR3 reads CASSAYSPWTSGEETQYF. The CDR3 nucleotides read TGTGCCAGCAGCGCCTACTCTCCCTGGACTAGCGGTGAAGAGACCCAGTACTTC.

Comment on this clonotype: At one of its ends the junction is not consistent with the germline gene, which may arise from a read error. The J gene is TRBJ2-2, the V gene TRBV20-1; D may be TRBD1 or TRBD2 (5 bases each). Germline values: CDR1 DFQATT, CDR2 SNEGSKA (reference sequence). The CDR3 extends over 14 amino acids. The CDR3 region is CSARGAAATGELFF. CDR3 bases: TGCAGTGCAAGAGGGGCGGCAGCAACCGGGGAGCTGTTTTTT.

The chain is built from TRBV12-3 or TRBV12-4 and TRBJ2-7; 10 bases agree with TRBD1. The CDR3 has 15 amino acids. V lost 6 bases and J lost 8; bases outside the gene matches: 13. The CDR3 bases are TGTGCCAGCAGAAGTACCGGGACAGGGGAGATCCAGCAGTACTTC. Translation gives CASRSTGTGEIQQYF.